This T cell receptor (beta chain) was retrieved from a study of post-analysis software for immune sequencing data. Study at large: Courses of disease covered relapsing-remitting, secondary progressive and progressive-relapsing multiple sclerosis.

Tagging with unique molecular identifiers was a feature of the TCR beta cDNA libraries. cDNA molecules numbering about 480,000 came from approximately 1 to 10 million T cells. TCRdb used MiXCR to reprocess the PCR reads, holding one entry per CDR3 protein. The sample carries 650,000 to 850,000 distinct CDR3 sequences, approximately 44% recorded once. Findings of the study overall: Higher frequency in patients than in controls was seen for about five TRBV segments, with TRBV5-6, TRBV5-1 and TRBV20-1 among them. For normalized Chao1 diversity, multiple sclerosis patients scored significantly lower than controls did. With F measure, samples from one preparation batch clustered together strongly.

V was shortened by 7 bases and J by 3 bases, with 12 bases between the two germline ends. The CDR3 runs 13 residues. Points on this clonotype: Its antigen is not known.

The chain has TRBV12-3 or TRBV12-4 and TRBJ1-2; D unresolved. This sequence originates from a girl between 5 and 17 years old with multiple sclerosis. The source material was blood. The CDR3 sequence: CASTRSRDYGYTF. CDR3 DNA sequence: TGTGCCAGCACCAGGAGCAGAGACTATGGCTACACCTTC.